This T cell receptor beta chain was captured in a study of Ad26.COV2.S vaccination and SARS-CoV-2 variants. CDR1 is SGHNT, CDR2 YYREEE, per germline (reference sequence). V lost 3 bases and J 4 bases, leaving 13 bases between the germline ends. This CDR3 has 14 residues. Treatment meaning: 15 to 20 received Ad26.COV2.S at low or high dose, single or two shots; roughly 5 received placebo; per-sample allocation not given. The investigators took samples on day 63 after the first vaccine or placebo injection. It was Wuhan-strain SARS-CoV-2 spike that the Ad26 vaccine vector expressed. Worth noting for this clone: What it binds is unknown.

Only in-frame clones appear in the TCRdb table, and some are missing; sequencing was by immunoSEQ multiplex PCR. In the table there are 350,000 to 400,000 clones, approximately 91% of which are singletons. Study-level results: Following vaccination, spike-specific CD8+ and CD4+ T cell responses reportedly exhibited substantial breadth. Analyses of TCR breadth and depth may have underestimated total T cell responses. Vaccinees displayed broader spike-specific TCR repertoires than placebo recipients.

Sequenced material: peripheral blood, taken in a trial of Ad26.COV2.S vaccine versus placebo. The rearrangement uses TRBV5-4 and TRBJ1-2; D is unresolved. The clonotype comes from a person aged 18-60 years who received the Ad26.COV2.S COVID-19 vaccine or a placebo. Here the CDR3 reads CASSSGGEPYGYTF. Written as DNA, the CDR3 is TGTGCCAGCAGCTCCGGAGGCGAACCCTATGGCTACACCTTC.